Below are 25 T cell receptor beta chains sequenced from a single sample in a study of cytomegalovirus exposure and HLA in healthy donors. This table comes from immunoSEQ multiplex PCR, and its TCRdb copy is limited to in-frame clones, with some not included. Among 110,000 to 150,000 clones listed, 94% were seen once. Material: PBMCs. The receptors come from a man younger than 35 in good health and CMV-seropositive.

The rearrangement joins TRBV30 to TRBJ1-2; D is uncertain. The CDR3 loop spans 13 amino acids. Germline-derived CDR1 and CDR2 are GTSNPN and SVGIG (reference sequence). Deletions cut 2 bases from V and 3 bases from J, with 10 bases between. For the CDR3, the DNA is TGTGCCTGGAGTCTACTACTTCACTATGGCTACACCTTC. Translating it yields CAWSLLLHYGYTF. Together with reference TRBV30 and TRBJ1-2, the CDR3 gives the full variable domain: SQTIHQWPATLVQPVGSPLSLECTVEGTSNPNLYWYRQAAGRGLQLLFYSVGIGQISSEVPQNLSASRPQDRQFILSSKKLLLSDSGFYLCAWSLLLHYGYTFGSGTRLTVV.

This clone was detected only once. CDR3: CASSEQGNNSPLHF. The CDR3 bases are TGTGCCAGCAGCGAACAGGGAAACAATTCACCCCTCCACTTT. V and J are TRBV7-9 and TRBJ1-6, with D perhaps TRBD1 (6 bases). This CDR3 has 14 amino acids. Trimming removed 5 bases from V and 7 bases from J, with 12 bases in between. Germline V gives CDR1 SEHNR, CDR2 FQNEAQ (reference sequence).

The V and J genes are TRBV5-1 and TRBJ1-1, with 8 bases that match TRBD1. Germline values: CDR1 SGHRS, CDR2 YFSETQ. The CDR3 is 14 amino acids. Trimming cost V 4 bases and J 2 bases; bases outside gene matches: 4. CDR3 coding DNA: TGCGCCAGCAGCACACAGGGGGGAAACACTGAAGCTTTCTTT. Its protein is CASSTQGGNTEAFF.

The gene calls are TRBV30 and TRBJ1-5, with a possible D match to TRBD1 (5 bases). Germline-derived CDR1 and CDR2 are GTSNPN and SVGIG (reference sequence). Trimming shortened V by 2 bases and J by 4 bases, and 6 bases separated the two germline ends. The CDR3 is 12 amino acids. CDR3 loop: CAWSTGNQPQHF. Here the CDR3 DNA reads TGTGCCTGGAGTACAGGAAATCAGCCCCAGCATTTT.

This clone was recorded once. The genes are TRBV5-1 and TRBJ2-7, with no clear D. V lost 0 bases and J lost 4, with 5 bases in between. This CDR3 is built from 12 residues. Germline V gene sequence: CDR1 SGHRS, CDR2 YFSETQ. The CDR3 DNA sequence: TGCGCCAGCAGCTTGGAACAATACGAGCAGTACTTC. It yields the protein CASSLEQYEQYF.

V usage is TRBV5-1 and J usage is TRBJ2-3; 15 bases are a match to TRBD2. After removal of 4 bases from V and 3 bases from J, the junction contained 9 bases not matched to a gene. The germline V gene encodes CDR1 SGHRS and CDR2 YFSETQ. The CDR3 sequence is 18 residues long. The CDR3: CASSLGGLAGGGTDTQYF. CDR3 DNA: TGCGCCAGCAGCCTTGGAGGACTAGCGGGAGGGGGGACAGATACGCAGTATTTT.

The rearrangement joins TRBV7-2 to TRBJ1-5, with a possible D match to TRBD1 (6 bases). The V gene's germline CDR1 is SGHTA and CDR2 FQGNSA. CDR3 length equals 15 residues. Trimming took off 5 bases at V and 1 base at J, with 12 bases between the two ends. The CDR3, as DNA: TGTGCCAGCAGCATAGGGGGGGACAGCAATCAGCCCCAGCATTTT. Residues: CASSIGGDSNQPQHF.

V gene TRBV5-1 combines with J gene TRBJ2-1, with 12 bases aligning to TRBD2. The V and J ends lost 3 bases and 8 bases, in that order; junction bases with no gene match: 6. This CDR3 contains 15 residues. Germline V gene data show CDR1 as SGHRS and CDR2 as YFSETQ. The CDR3 coding sequence is TGCGCCAGCAGCTCAGGACTAGCGGGGTCGGATGAGCAGTTCTTC. The encoded protein is CASSSGLAGSDEQFF.

This clone was picked up one time. The rearrangement joins TRBV27 to TRBJ2-1; 8 nucleotides match TRBD2. Germline assignment: CDR1 MNHEY and CDR2 SMNVEV (reference sequence). V lost 7 bases to trimming and J lost 3 bases; unmatched junction nucleotides: 8. The CDR3 totals 15 residues. CDR3 in amino acids: CASTLTSGVYNEQFF. Here the CDR3 DNA reads TGTGCCAGCACCCTAACTAGCGGAGTCTACAATGAGCAGTTCTTC.

About this clone itself: One junction end does not reproduce the germline sequence, and a read error may be involved. The genes are TRBV7-7 and TRBJ2-5; 10 positions agree with TRBD1. CDR1 is SSHAT and CDR2 is FNYEAQ in the germline V gene (reference sequence). The CDR3 runs 16 residues. The CDR3 loop is CASSLAGQGMRETQYF. CDR3 bases: TGTGCTAGCAGCTTAGCGGGACAGGGGATGCGGGAGACCCAGTACTTC. The full variable domain, in which reference TRBV7-7 and TRBJ2-5 provide the parts outside the CDR3, is GAGVSQSPRYKVTKRGQDVTLRCDPISSHATLYWYQQALGQGPEFLTYFNYEAQPDKSGLPSDRFSAERPEGSISTLTIQRTEQRDSAMYRCASSLAGQGMRETQYFGPGTRLLVL.

This clone appeared once. V is TRBV2 and J is TRBJ2-1, with a weak D call TRBD1 (6 bases). This CDR3 spans 14 amino acids. Germline V gene data show CDR1 as SNHLY and CDR2 as FYNNEI. V lost 8 bases and J lost 4, with 15 bases in between. In DNA, the CDR3 is TGTGCCAGCTTACAGGGAATGAGTTACAATGAGCAGTTCTTC. Translated: CASLQGMSYNEQFF. Using reference TRBV2 and TRBJ2-1 for the parts outside the CDR3, the full variable domain is EPEVTQTPSHQVTQMGQEVILRCVPISNHLYFYWYRQILGQKVEFLVSFYNNEISEKSEIFDDQFSVERPDGSNFTLKIRSTKLEDSAMYFCASLQGMSYNEQFFGPGTRLTVL.

The chain employs TRBV6-5 and TRBJ2-7; 7 nucleotides align to TRBD1. Trimming removed 6 bases from V and 4 bases from J; junction bases left unmatched: 6. CDR3 length equals 13 residues. Per the germline V gene, CDR1 is MNHEY and CDR2 is SVGAGI. DNA of the CDR3: TGTGCCAGCAGCAGGGACAGAGGATACGAGCAGTACTTC. It is translated as CASSRDRGYEQYF.

The CDR3 DNA is TGTGCCAGCAGAGCCGGTAGGAGCTACGAGCAGTACTTC. This sequence encodes CASRAGRSYEQYF. J is TRBJ2-7 and V is TRBV28; D is unresolved. The V and J ends lost 6 bases and 3 bases respectively, with 12 bases between them. This CDR3 contains 13 residues. Germline assignment: CDR1 MDHEN and CDR2 SYDVKM.

The V gene is TRBV7-8, the J gene TRBJ2-5; 7 bases match TRBD1. V dropped 4 bases and J dropped 3; count of bases not matched to a gene: 8. The CDR3 spans 15 residues. The germline V gene encodes CDR1 SGHVS and CDR2 FQNEAQ. The chain's CDR3 is CASSSQTGWEETQYF. DNA of the CDR3: TGTGCCAGCAGCTCACAGACAGGGTGGGAAGAGACCCAGTACTTC. The full variable domain, its missing parts supplied by reference TRBV7-8 and TRBJ2-5, is GAGVSQSPRYKVAKRGQDVALRCDPISGHVSLFWYQQALGQGPEFLTYFQNEAQLDKSGLPSDRFFAERPEGSVSTLKIQRTQQEDSAVYLCASSSQTGWEETQYFGPGTRLLVL.

The DNA for the CDR3 is TGCGCCAGCAGCTTGGGCTCAGGGGCCTACTACGAGCAGTACTTC. Its translation: CASSLGSGAYYEQYF. This sequence joins TRBV5-1 and TRBJ2-7; tentative D call: TRBD1 (6 bases). Germline-derived CDR1 and CDR2 are SGHRS and YFSETQ. Trimming removed 0 bases from V and 3 bases from J, with 13 bases in between. The CDR3 spans 15 residues.

In DNA form, the CDR3 reads TGTGCCAGCAGTTTAGGGACTAGCGGGAGGCAATCCCAGTACTTC. It yields the protein CASSLGTSGRQSQYF. This chain uses TRBV28 with TRBJ2-5, with TRBD2 identical over 15 bases. This CDR3 has 15 amino acids. CDR1 is MDHEN and CDR2 is SYDVKM in the germline V gene. The V and J ends lost 2 bases and 9 bases, in that order; junction bases with no gene match: 4.

The chain combines TRBV28 with TRBJ2-5, with a possible D match to TRBD1 (5 bases). Trimming took off 5 bases at V and 1 base at J, with 14 bases between the two ends. The CDR3 is made up of 15 amino acids. CDR1 is MDHEN, CDR2 SYDVKM, per germline. This CDR3 is CASSPIETAQETQYF. The CDR3 DNA sequence: TGTGCCAGCAGTCCAATTGAGACAGCCCAAGAGACCCAGTACTTC. The full variable domain, completed using reference TRBV28 and TRBJ2-5, is DVKVTQSSRYLVKRTGEKVFLECVQDMDHENMFWYRQDPGLGLRLIYFSYDVKMKEKGDIPEGYSVSREKKERFSLILESASTNQTSMYLCASSPIETAQETQYFGPGTRLLVL.

The J gene is TRBJ1-6, the V gene TRBV5-1, with 7 bases fitting TRBD1. Germline CDR1 reads SGHRS; CDR2 reads YFSETQ. Trimming cost V 4 bases and J 9 bases; bases outside gene matches: 16. This CDR3 has 17 residues. CDR3 DNA: TGCGCCAGCAGCCTCCTCGGACAGGCCTCAGCCGGTTCACCCCTCCACTTT. Translating it yields CASSLLGQASAGSPLHF. Full variable domain (rest looked up from reference TRBV5-1 and TRBJ1-6): KAGVTQTPRYLIKTRGQQVTLSCSPISGHRSVSWYQQTPGQGLQFLFEYFSETQRNKGNFPGRFSGRQFSNSRSEMNVSTLELGDSALYLCASSLLGQASAGSPLHFGNGTRLTVT.

V is TRBV10-2 and J is TRBJ1-5; the D is unclear. V gave up 5 bases and J gave up 1 base, with 9 bases separating them. Germline assignment: CDR1 WSHSY and CDR2 SAAADI. The CDR3 has 14 amino acids. CDR3 region: CASSLGASNQPQHF. CDR3 in DNA: TGCGCCAGCAGTCTGGGCGCAAGCAATCAGCCCCAGCATTTT.

The chain combines TRBV30 with TRBJ1-5; no clear D gene. The CDR3 is 13 residues long. Germline CDR1 GTSNPN, CDR2 SVGIG (reference sequence). V shed 2 bases and J shed 5 bases, with 10 bases lying between them. This CDR3 reads CAWSKLGDQPQHF. The CDR3 region has the DNA TGTGCCTGGAGTAAGCTAGGTGATCAGCCCCAGCATTTT.

This CDR3 reads CASSPDRENTEAFF. The CDR3 DNA sequence: TGTGCCAGCAGCCCCGACAGGGAGAACACTGAAGCTTTCTTT. The chain combines TRBV7-6 with TRBJ1-1; 7 nucleotides match TRBD1. The V and J ends lost 5 bases and 1 base, in that order; junction bases with no gene match: 4. Germline lookup yields CDR1 SGHVS and CDR2 FNYEAQ. The CDR3 covers 14 residues. Full variable domain (missing parts from reference TRBV7-6 and TRBJ1-1): GAGVSQSPRYKVTKRGQDVALRCDPISGHVSLYWYRQALGQGPEFLTYFNYEAQQDKSGLPNDRFSAERPEGSISTLTIQRTEQRDSAMYRCASSPDRENTEAFFGQGTRLTVV.

The chain is built from TRBV9 and TRBJ2-3; a weak D match, TRBD2 (6 bases). The CDR3 is 14 amino acids. Trimming took off 0 bases at V and 4 bases at J, with 9 bases between the two ends. Germline CDR1 and CDR2: SGDLS and YYNGEE. The CDR3: CASSVDPGADTQYF. The CDR3 DNA reads TGTGCCAGCAGCGTAGACCCGGGGGCAGATACGCAGTATTTT.

The V gene is TRBV18, the J gene TRBJ2-1; 14 positions match TRBD2. J lost 8 bases, V lost 4 bases, and 4 bases had no gene match. The CDR3 sequence is 15 residues long. From germline, CDR1 is KGHSH and CDR2 LQKENI. Here the CDR3 reads CASSLTSGRAHEQFF. In DNA form, the CDR3 reads TGTGCCAGCTCACTGACTAGCGGGAGGGCCCATGAGCAGTTCTTC.

This clone has a single count. This chain connects TRBV7-3 to TRBJ2-3, with TRBD2 identical over 7 bases. V lost 8 bases and J lost 6; bases outside the gene matches: 32. The CDR3 is 21 amino acids. Germline CDR1 and CDR2: SGHTA and FQGTGA. The CDR3 sequence: CASRGFGRNIMAGAGRDTQYF. In nucleotides, the CDR3 is TGTGCCAGCCGAGGGTTCGGGCGTAACATTATGGCGGGAGCGGGGCGGGATACGCAGTATTTT.

This clone was seen a single time. The V call is TRBV11-2, the J call TRBJ2-2, with TRBD2 matching over 10 bases. CDR3 length: 15 amino acids. Germline CDR1 SGHAT, CDR2 FQNNGV. V was pared by 4 bases and J by 7 bases, with 6 bases of the junction left unmatched. In nucleotides, the CDR3 is TGTGCCAGCAGCTCCAGCGGGAGGGTGAGCGGGGAGCTGTTTTTT. Protein product: CASSSSGRVSGELFF.